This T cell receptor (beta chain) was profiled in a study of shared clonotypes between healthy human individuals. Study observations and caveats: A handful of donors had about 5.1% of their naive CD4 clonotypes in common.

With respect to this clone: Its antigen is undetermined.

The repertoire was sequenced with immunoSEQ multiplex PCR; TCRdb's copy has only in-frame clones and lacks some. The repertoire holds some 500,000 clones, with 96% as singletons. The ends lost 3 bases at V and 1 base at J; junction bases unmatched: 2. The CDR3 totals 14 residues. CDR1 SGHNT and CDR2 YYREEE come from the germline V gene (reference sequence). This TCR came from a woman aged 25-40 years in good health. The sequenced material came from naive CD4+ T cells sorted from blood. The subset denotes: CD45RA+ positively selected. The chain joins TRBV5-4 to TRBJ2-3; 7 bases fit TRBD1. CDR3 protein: CASSYGQGTDTQYF. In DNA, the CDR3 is TGTGCCAGCAGCTATGGACAGGGCACAGATACGCAGTATTTT.